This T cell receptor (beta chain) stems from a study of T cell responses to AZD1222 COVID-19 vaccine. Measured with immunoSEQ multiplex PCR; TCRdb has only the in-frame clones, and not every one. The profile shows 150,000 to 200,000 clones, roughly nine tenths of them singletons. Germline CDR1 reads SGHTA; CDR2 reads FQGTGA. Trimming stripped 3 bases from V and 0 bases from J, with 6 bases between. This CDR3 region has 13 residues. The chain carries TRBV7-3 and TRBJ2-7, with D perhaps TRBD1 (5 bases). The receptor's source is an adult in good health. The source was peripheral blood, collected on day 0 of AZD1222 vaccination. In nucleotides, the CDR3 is TGTGCCAGCAGCTTGGACATCTCCTACGAGCAGTACTTC. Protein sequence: CASSLDISYEQYF.